This TCR beta chain was documented in a study of blood T cell repertoires in COVID-19 (dated by TCRdb to 2020 to 2021). With respect to the entire study: The collaborator samples originated in the United States, Italy and Spain and spanned the acute and convalescent phases of COVID-19. The material from the prospective study consisted of cDNA or gDNA derived from T cells, B-cell-depleted T cells, or PBMCs. The dataset comprised deeply sampled blood TCRbeta repertoires from subjects exposed to, actively infected with, or recovered from COVID-19. The repertoires were released in a freely available public database meant as a resource for research on the immune response to SARS-CoV-2. The samples were drawn from the first 160 participants of the ongoing ImmuneRACE study and from some 1,300 subjects provided by 6 global collaborators. The sample metadata nearly always contained a de-identified subject ID, COVID-19 status, age in years and sex. Where available, HLA class I and class II types were obtained from metadata supplied by the sample provider rather than from assay-based typing. Points the paper makes about the study in general: Clinical and demographic metadata were provided uncurated, with the amount varying by source and participant.

Of note for this clone: The target of this receptor is not known. No base qualities exist here, and no much larger clone lies one base off it.

In the prospective study, participants were roughly 18 to 100 years old, resided in approximately 25 geographic areas of the United States, and were enrolled through a virtual design. Cohort assignment in the prospective study relied on participant-reported clinical history from a screening survey and a study questionnaire. In the prospective study, whole blood, serum and a nasopharyngeal or oropharyngeal swab were collected from each participant by mobile phlebotomists. Over a roughly 2-month period, participants in the prospective study had the option of providing additional blood draws and questionnaires. Blood samples from the prospective study were shipped frozen or at room temperature prior to DNA extraction. V drops 0 bases and J drops 8 bases, leaving 19 bases in between. CDR1 and CDR2 were assigned from the germline V gene as KGHSH and LQKENI. The CDR3 holds 16 amino acids from the cysteine to the phenylalanine. Just the 48-base CDR3 DNA is kept, in frame starting at base 1.

TCRbeta CDR3 regions were amplified from genomic DNA using the immunoSEQ Assay, a bias-controlled multiplex PCR. On the authors' methods: The number of nucleated cells in each sample was estimated by amplification of reference gene primers within the assay. To quantify the absolute abundance of each unique TCRbeta CDR3 rearrangement, sequence reads were collapsed and filtered. For each sample, productive Simpson clonality was calculated by taking the square root of Simpson's diversity index across productive rearrangements. Not all clones reach the TCRdb copy of this immuneACCESS table, which keeps in-frame sequences only. Checked studies attribute under half of the gap to unresolved V genes and leave the rest unexplained. Clonal size and the V and J genes are those of that table, whereas D and trimming came from the DNA. Here the sample has approximately 240,000 clones; around 87% occur a single time. Clones ranked in the top ten supply about 6% of the sample.

This chain is built from TRBV18 and TRBJ1-1, with a tentative D gene TRBD1 over 6 matching bases. The sequence came from a woman aged 25 to 39 with acute COVID-19. Material for sequencing was PBMCs or T cells enriched from blood (not recorded which). The CDR3 is CASSPPRGQTKSEAFF. At the DNA level, the sequence is TGTGCCAGCTCACCACCTAGAGGACAGACTAAAAGCGAAGCTTTCTTT. With all but the CDR3 taken from the reference TRBV18 and TRBJ1-1 genes, the full variable domain is: NAGVMQNPRHLVRRRGQEARLRCSPMKGHSHVYWYRQLPEEGLKFMVYLQKENIIDESGMPKERFSAEFPKEGPSILRIQQVVRGDSAAYFCASSPPRGQTKSEAFFGQGTRLTVV.